Each of the 5 T cell receptor beta chains below was sequenced from the same sample in a study of blood T cell repertoires in COVID-19 (dated by TCRdb to 2019 to 2021). Library prep was done by the immunoSEQ multiplex PCR assay. Not all clones reach the TCRdb copy of this immuneACCESS table, which keeps in-frame sequences only. Checked studies attribute under half of the gap to unresolved V genes and leave the rest unexplained. The sample data list around 170,000 clones, and about 88% of these were observed just once. Of the sample, roughly 9% is held by the ten largest clones. Sequences were obtained from PBMCs or T cells enriched from blood (not recorded which). The receptors shown here come from a woman aged 18-35 years who had recovered from COVID-19.

This sequence joins TRBV4-1 and TRBJ2-2; D may be TRBD2 (5 bases). The CDR3 covers 12 residues. V lost 6 bases to trimming and J lost 7 bases, with 9 bases between them. Per germline, CDR1 MGHRA and CDR2 YSYEKL. This CDR3 reads CASRTEGGELFF. In DNA, the CDR3 is TGCGCCAGCAGAACCGAGGGCGGGGAGCTGTTTTTT.

The J gene is TRBJ1-1, the V gene TRBV2, with TRBD1 identical over 9 bases. CDR1 and CDR2 (germline): SNHLY, FYNNEI. This CDR3 contains 15 residues. The V segment lost 2 bases and the J segment 5 bases; nucleotides outside the gene matches: 6. CDR3 in DNA: TGTGCCAGCAGTGAATTGGGACAGGGTCGTACTGAAGCTTTCTTT. Protein product: CASSELGQGRTEAFF.

This chain connects TRBV28 to TRBJ1-1; TRBD1 agrees at 7 bases. The germline CDR1 and CDR2 sequences are MDHEN and SYDVKM. This CDR3 contains 11 residues. Losses at the gene ends were 7 bases for V and 8 bases for J; bases not matched to a gene: 4. The CDR3 reads CASTLTGEAFF. Here the CDR3 DNA reads TGTGCCAGCACCCTGACAGGGGAAGCTTTCTTT. The full variable domain, with the rest looked up from reference TRBV28 and TRBJ1-1, is DVKVTQSSRYLVKRTGEKVFLECVQDMDHENMFWYRQDPGLGLRLIYFSYDVKMKEKGDIPEGYSVSREKKERFSLILESASTNQTSMYLCASTLTGEAFFGQGTRLTVV.

The rearrangement links TRBV6-2 or TRBV6-3 to TRBJ2-1, with a possible D match to TRBD2 (7 bases). Trimming shortened V by 4 bases and J by 5 bases, and 9 bases separated the two germline ends. The germline V gene encodes CDR1 MNHEY and CDR2 SVGEGT. This CDR3 is built from 13 residues. CDR3 sequence (DNA): TGTGCCAGCAGTTGGGGGGGCGACAATGAGCAGTTCTTC. Protein product: CASSWGGDNEQFF.

This chain uses TRBV28 with TRBJ1-2, with 7 positions matching TRBD1. J gave up 3 bases and V 5 bases, and 9 bases lay outside the gene matches. This CDR3 has 15 amino acids. From germline, CDR1 is MDHEN and CDR2 SYDVKM. The CDR3: CASSPQGTGYYGYTF. CDR3 in DNA: TGTGCCAGCAGTCCACAGGGGACGGGGTACTATGGCTACACCTTC.